This TCR beta chain came from a study of blood T cell repertoires in COVID-19. The CDR3 is 15 residues long. Trimming at V came to 6 bases and at J to 3 bases, leaving 9 bases not matched to a gene. Germline assignment: CDR1 MDHEN and CDR2 SYDVKM. Profiling relied on immunoSEQ multiplex PCR, and the TCRdb table lists in-frame clones only, not all of them. The sample consists of 400,000 to 500,000 clones, 70% to 90% of them appearing once. The participants were between roughly 18 and 100 years old and came from roughly 25 US areas. The sample holds one count of this clone. The chain joins TRBV28 to TRBJ1-1; 8 bases match TRBD1. This clonotype was obtained from a woman between 40 and 50 years old who had recovered from COVID-19. Sequenced material: PBMCs or T cells enriched from blood (not recorded which). The CDR3 bases are TGTGCCAGCAGCCTAATAGGGACAGGAGACACTGAAGCTTTCTTT. This gives the protein CASSLIGTGDTEAFF.